This T cell receptor beta chain originates from a study of a mutant IDH1 vaccine in newly diagnosed glioma (dated by TCRdb to about 2021). With regard to the full study: Patients were given eight vaccinations, in weeks 1, 3, 5, 7, 11, 15, 19 and 23, which matched visits V03 through V10. Peripheral blood samples were drawn at six visits, namely V03 (baseline), V05, V07, V10, V12 and V13. The approximately 32 treated patients were roughly 62% male and approximately 40% female, with a mean age of roughly 42 years. Longitudinal TCRB deep sequencing was done for about two dozen treated patients, wherever samples were available for exploratory analyses. In the chemotherapy-containing groups, vaccination started alongside temozolomide cycles, whereas in patients who had radiotherapy alone it started 4-6 weeks after radiotherapy. Before enrollment, patients had received standard therapy of radiotherapy alone, temozolomide alone, or radiochemotherapy with temozolomide; most received the combination. The study at large found these results: Availability determined which PBMC samples were chosen for TCRB deep sequencing. Changes in the top peripheral T cell clonotypes picked up by TCRB sequencing did not appear to be linked to pseudoprogression. It was noted by the authors that analyses of patient blood samples could not be reproduced owing to sample limitations. Immune responses induced by the vaccine were seen in around 94% of patients across multiple MHC alleles.

V ends up 2 bases short and J 7 bases short, with an unmatched junction base count of 12. In the germline V gene, CDR1 corresponds to LGHNA and CDR2 to YNFKEQ. Taken from cysteine to phenylalanine, the CDR3 has 19 residues. The entry retains the CDR3 DNA only, 57 bases that are in frame from base 1. To prepare the library, the immunoSEQ multiplex PCR assay was applied. Following the manufacturer's protocol, the hsTCRB Kit was used to amplify rearranged TCR beta chain sequences. An Illumina MiSeq was used to sequence the TCRB libraries. The authors' pipeline ran thus. The proprietary platform of the kit vendor was used for demultiplexing, trimming and gene mapping. Held by TCRdb, this immuneACCESS table contains in-frame sequences only and omits some clones. Under half of the omission traces to an unresolved V gene where checked; the cause of the rest is unknown. V and J calls and clone size come straight from that table; D and trimming were deduced from the DNA. For this sample the table gives about 55,000 clones, of which 80% were detected only once. The ten top clones hold 5% to 8% of the sample.

The time point label, as the study defines it: week 23, last vaccination. Each vaccine dose was 300 ug of a 20-mer mutant IDH1 peptide in Montanide, given subcutaneously with topical imiquimod. The donors had newly diagnosed IDH1-mutant astrocytomas of WHO grade 3 or 4 that showed loss of nuclear ATRX. The samples were drawn from NOA16, a multicentre, single-arm, open-label phase I trial in Germany that tested a mutant IDH1 peptide vaccine in humans for the first time. Genomic DNA for TCRB sequencing was isolated from EDTA blood with the DNeasy Blood and Tissue Kit. For this clone: Its antigen is not yet known. The input lacks base qualities; no much larger clone sits a single base away.

The rearranged chain carries TRBV4-2 and TRBJ2-3; the junction holds 16 bases that match TRBD2. The origin of this receptor is a man between 40 and 49 years old with glioma. The source material was PBMCs, sampled from a glioma patient whose treatment included an IDH1 peptide vaccine. The CDR3 region: CASSQSPGTSGGATNTQYF. In nucleotides, the sequence is TGTGCCAGCAGCCAATCCCCCGGGACTAGCGGGGGGGCGACTAATACGCAGTATTTT.